These 18 T cell receptor beta chains were all obtained from the same sample, sequenced in a study of response to subunit inactivated influenza vaccine. TCRdb passed the RT-PCR reads through MiXCR, listing each CDR3 protein once. In the table there are under 800,000 distinct CDR3 sequences, roughly 13% of which are singletons. Material: PBMCs from blood, obtained approximately 15 days before vaccination. These receptors came from a man aged 45-65 years who received an inactivated influenza vaccine.

The chain couples TRBV6-1 to TRBJ2-4, with TRBD2 matching 9 bases. Germline CDR1 reads MNHNS; CDR2 reads SASEGT. The CDR3 consists of 16 residues. V dropped 2 bases and J dropped 0; count of bases not matched to a gene: 2. The CDR3 DNA is TGTGCCAGCAGTGAACTAGCGGGACTAGCCAAAAACATTCAGTACTTC. Amino acids: CASSELAGLAKNIQYF.

This clonotype was seen a handful of times. This chain joins TRBV3-1 and TRBJ2-7; D is possibly TRBD1 (6 bases). This CDR3 comprises 15 residues. Germline CDR1 is LGHDT and CDR2 is YNNKEL (reference sequence). Trimming shortened V by 0 bases and J by 3 bases, and 12 bases separated the two germline ends. CDR3 loop: CASSQDQQGLYEQYF. The CDR3 coding sequence is TGTGCCAGCAGCCAAGATCAGCAGGGGCTCTACGAGCAGTACTTC.

The chain combines TRBV11-2 with TRBJ1-1; 9 bases line up with TRBD1. The CDR3 has 15 residues. Germline CDR1 SGHAT, CDR2 FQNNGV. Losses at the gene ends were 5 bases for V and 4 bases for J; bases not matched to a gene: 8. The CDR3 protein is CASSILQGAITEAFF. DNA for the CDR3: TGTGCCAGCAGCATACTACAGGGGGCGATCACTGAAGCTTTCTTT.

This clonotype was counted only a few times. The chain recombines TRBV14 with TRBJ2-5; TRBD1 or TRBD2 may be the D gene (5 bases each). CDR3 length equals 14 residues. Trimming took 0 bases from V and 7 from J, leaving 12 bases between them. Germline values: CDR1 SGHDN, CDR2 FVKESK. The CDR3, as DNA: TGTGCCAGCAGCCAAGATGGGGCTGGGGGGACCCAGTACTTC. It specifies CASSQDGAGGTQYF. The variable domain in full, completed from reference TRBV14 and TRBJ2-5, reads EAGVTQFPSHSVIEKGQTVTLRCDPISGHDNLYWYRRVMGKEIKFLLHFVKESKQDESGMPNNRFLAERTGGTYSTLKVQPAELEDSGVYFCASSQDGAGGTQYFGPGTRLLVL.

This clonotype showed up just a few times. The chain uses TRBV9 and TRBJ2-1; either TRBD1 or TRBD2 may fit D (6 bases each). CDR1 and CDR2 from the germline V gene are SGDLS and YYNGEE. CDR3 length: 16 amino acids. The V gene lost 2 bases and the J gene lost 1 base, with 13 bases spanning the gap. CDR3 amino acids: CASSVTGGPSYNEQFF. The CDR3 nucleotides read TGTGCCAGCAGCGTCACCGGGGGCCCTTCCTACAATGAGCAGTTCTTC.

This clonotype was recorded many times. The chain links TRBV4-3 to TRBJ2-7; D is unclear. The germline gives CDR1 LGHNA, CDR2 YSLEER. V shed 0 bases and J shed 0 bases, with 9 bases lying between them. The CDR3 contains 15 residues. The CDR3 reads CASSQDLADSYEQYF. CDR3 sequence (DNA): TGCGCCAGCAGCCAAGATTTGGCAGACTCCTACGAGCAGTACTTC.

This clonotype appeared many times. The chain recombines TRBV11-2 with TRBJ2-2, with D possibly matching TRBD1 (6 bases). V lost 3 bases and J lost 2, with 13 bases in between. Germline CDR1 is SGHAT and CDR2 is FQNNGV. This CDR3 contains 16 residues. The CDR3: CASSFGQTTNTGELFF. CDR3 DNA sequence: TGTGCCAGCAGCTTTGGACAGACTACAAACACCGGGGAGCTGTTTTTT.

This rearrangement joins TRBV3-1 to TRBJ1-4; 7 positions agree with TRBD1. Germline CDR1 is LGHDT and CDR2 is YNNKEL (reference sequence). This CDR3 region has 18 residues. CDR3 DNA sequence: TGTACCCGCAGTTATTCAGGGGAGGGGGCACCAACTAATGAAAAACTGTTTTTT. It specifies CTRSYSGEGAPTNEKLFF.

This clonotype was counted many times. The chain couples TRBV5-1 to TRBJ2-7; a possible D gene is TRBD2 (6 bases). Between the trimmed V and J ends, which lost 2 bases and 3 bases, there was a span of 12 bases. CDR1 SGHRS and CDR2 YFSETQ come from the germline V gene. This CDR3 contains 14 residues. The CDR3 DNA is TGCGCCAGCAGCTTTTCGGGAGTTGTCTACGAGCAGTACTTC. Its translation is CASSFSGVVYEQYF.

This clonotype has only a few counts. The chain employs TRBV12-3 or TRBV12-4 and TRBJ2-3, with 10 nucleotides matching TRBD2. This CDR3 contains 16 residues. The J segment lost 7 bases and the V segment lost 2 bases, leaving 9 bases of the junction unmatched. DNA of the CDR3: TGTGCCAGCAGTTTACAGAGCGGGGGGGCCATTAATACGCAGTATTTT. Its protein product is CASSLQSGGAINTQYF.

This chain links TRBV5-1 with TRBJ1-4; TRBD1 is a possible D gene (6 bases). Trimming shortened V by 0 bases and J by 8 bases, and 14 bases separated the two germline ends. Germline V gives CDR1 SGHRS, CDR2 YFSETQ. The CDR3 is made up of 15 amino acids. CDR3 amino acids: CASSLAGGADEKLFF. The CDR3 DNA is TGCGCCAGCAGCTTGGCCGGGGGGGCGGACGAAAAACTGTTTTTT.

V usage is TRBV2 and J usage is TRBJ2-5; 9 bases fit TRBD2. The CDR3 has 14 amino acids. Germline CDR1 and CDR2: SNHLY and FYNNEI. The trim removed 6 bases at V and 5 bases at J, leaving 7 bases unmatched. CDR3 DNA: TGTGCCAGCAGACGGGCTAGCGGGGCTGAGACCCAGTACTTC. It translates to CASRRASGAETQYF.

This chain connects TRBV5-5 to TRBJ1-3, with unresolved D. This CDR3 region has 18 residues. Germline V gene lookup returns CDR1 SGHKS and CDR2 YYEKEE (reference sequence). Trimming removed 0 bases from V and 0 bases from J, with 16 bases in between. The CDR3 nucleotides are TGTGCCAGCAGCTTGGTCCCACATACACAGAGCTCTGGAAACACCATATATTTT. The encoded protein is CASSLVPHTQSSGNTIYF.

This chain links TRBV20-1 with TRBJ2-7, with D possibly being TRBD1 (6 bases). Trimming removed 5 bases at V and 4 bases at J, with 21 bases between. The germline CDR1 and CDR2 sequences are DFQATT and SNEGSKA (reference sequence). The CDR3 is 15 amino acids. The DNA for the CDR3 is TGCAGTGCTCGACCCCCGGACAGTGGGCCTTACGAGCAGTACTTC. It specifies CSARPPDSGPYEQYF.

There are a few counts of this clonotype. This chain uses TRBV20-1 with TRBJ2-3; tentatively, D is TRBD2 (6 bases). This CDR3 contains 14 residues. Germline lookup yields CDR1 DFQATT and CDR2 SNEGSKA (reference sequence). The V and J ends lost 0 bases and 3 bases respectively, with 10 bases between them. The CDR3 loop reads CSARDGGITDTQYF. CDR3 bases: TGCAGTGCTAGAGATGGGGGGATAACAGATACGCAGTATTTT.

The chain is built from TRBV10-3 and TRBJ2-7; TRBD2 is a possible D gene (6 bases). The CDR3 length is 14 residues. Germline V gives CDR1 ENHRY, CDR2 SYGVKD. The ends were cut back, 7 bases at V and 3 bases at J, with 16 bases in the middle. CDR3 region: CAIKPGRDDYEQYF. For the CDR3, the DNA is TGTGCCATCAAACCCGGGCGGGACGACTACGAGCAGTACTTC.

This clonotype was observed a handful of times. The V gene is TRBV7-9, the J gene TRBJ2-2; tentative D call: TRBD2 (5 bases). Germline V gene data show CDR1 as SEHNR and CDR2 as FQNEAQ (reference sequence). The germline V and J ends were trimmed by 6 bases and 5 bases, with 10 bases remaining between them. The CDR3 runs to 13 residues. The CDR3 nucleotides are TGTGCCAGCAGACGAGGGTTGACCGGGGAGCTGTTTTTT. It is translated as CASRRGLTGELFF. Supplemented by reference TRBV7-9 and TRBJ2-2, the full variable domain reads DTGVSQNPRHKITKRGQNVTFRCDPISEHNRLYWYRQTLGQGPEFLTYFQNEAQLEKSRLLSDRFSAERPKGSFSTLEIQRTEQGDSAMYLCASRRGLTGELFFGEGSRLTVL.

A note on this clonotype: A read error may produce the germline difference seen at one junction end. The rearrangement links TRBV4-3 to TRBJ2-7; 7 bases are shared with TRBD2. Looked up from germline, CDR1 is LGHNA and CDR2 is YSLEER. This CDR3 has 17 residues. The CDR3: CVSSQDHAAGSGYEQYF. The CDR3 DNA is TGCGTCAGCAGCCAAGACCACGCAGCGGGATCAGGGTACGAGCAGTACTTC.